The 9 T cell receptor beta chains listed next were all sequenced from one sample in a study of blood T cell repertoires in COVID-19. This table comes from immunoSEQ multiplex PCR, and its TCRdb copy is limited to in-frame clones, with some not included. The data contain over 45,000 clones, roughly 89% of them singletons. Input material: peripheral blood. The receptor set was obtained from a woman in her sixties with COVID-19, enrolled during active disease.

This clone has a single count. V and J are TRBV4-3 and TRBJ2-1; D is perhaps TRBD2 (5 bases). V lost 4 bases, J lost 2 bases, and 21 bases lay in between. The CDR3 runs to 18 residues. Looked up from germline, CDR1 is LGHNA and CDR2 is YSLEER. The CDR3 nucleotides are TGCGCCAGCAGCCTTATTCGGCTCGGAGGATGGCCCTACAATGAGCAGTTCTTC. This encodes CASSLIRLGGWPYNEQFF.

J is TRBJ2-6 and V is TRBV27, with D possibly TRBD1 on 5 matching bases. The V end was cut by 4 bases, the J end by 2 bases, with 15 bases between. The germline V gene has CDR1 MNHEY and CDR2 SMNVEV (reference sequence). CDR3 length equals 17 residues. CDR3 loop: CASSSFQGGTGANVLTF. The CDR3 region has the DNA TGTGCCAGCAGTTCCTTCCAGGGTGGCACTGGGGCCAACGTCCTGACTTTC.

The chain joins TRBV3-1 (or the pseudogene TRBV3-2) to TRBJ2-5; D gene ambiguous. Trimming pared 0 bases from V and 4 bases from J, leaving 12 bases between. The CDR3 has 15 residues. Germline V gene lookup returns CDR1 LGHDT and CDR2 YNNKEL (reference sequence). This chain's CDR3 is CASSQDARFRETQYF. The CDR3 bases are TGTGCCAGCAGCCAAGATGCCAGGTTCCGAGAGACCCAGTACTTC.

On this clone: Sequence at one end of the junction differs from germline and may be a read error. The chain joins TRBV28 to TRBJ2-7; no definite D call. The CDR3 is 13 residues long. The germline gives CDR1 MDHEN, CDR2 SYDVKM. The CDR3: CASSSPAGYEQYF. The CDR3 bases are TGTGCCAGTAGTTCGCCCGCAGGCTACGAGCAGTACTTC.

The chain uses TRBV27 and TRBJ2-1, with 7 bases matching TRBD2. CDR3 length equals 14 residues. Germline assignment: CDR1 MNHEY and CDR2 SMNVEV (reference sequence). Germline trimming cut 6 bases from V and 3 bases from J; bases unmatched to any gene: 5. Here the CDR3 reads CASRAGGNYNEQFF. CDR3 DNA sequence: TGTGCCAGCAGGGCCGGGGGGAACTACAATGAGCAGTTCTTC.

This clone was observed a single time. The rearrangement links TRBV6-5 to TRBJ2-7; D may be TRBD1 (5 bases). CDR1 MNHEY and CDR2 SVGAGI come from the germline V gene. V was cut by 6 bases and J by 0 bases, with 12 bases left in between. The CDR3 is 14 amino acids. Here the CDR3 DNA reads TGTGCCAGCAGCCTGGACACGAGCTCCTACGAGCAGTACTTC. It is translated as CASSLDTSSYEQYF.

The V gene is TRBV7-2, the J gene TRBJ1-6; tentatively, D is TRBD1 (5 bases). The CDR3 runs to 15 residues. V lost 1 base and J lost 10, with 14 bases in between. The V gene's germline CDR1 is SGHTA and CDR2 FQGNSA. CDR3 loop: CASSLEGLGVSPLHF. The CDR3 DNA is TGTGCCAGCAGCTTAGAAGGGTTAGGGGTCTCACCCCTCCACTTT.

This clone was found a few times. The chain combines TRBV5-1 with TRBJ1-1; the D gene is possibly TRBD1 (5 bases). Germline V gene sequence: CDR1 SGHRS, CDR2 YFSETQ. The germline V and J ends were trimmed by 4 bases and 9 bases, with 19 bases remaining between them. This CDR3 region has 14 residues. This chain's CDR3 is CASSPIEEGSKAFF. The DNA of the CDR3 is TGCGCCAGCAGCCCCATAGAGGAGGGGAGTAAAGCTTTCTTT.

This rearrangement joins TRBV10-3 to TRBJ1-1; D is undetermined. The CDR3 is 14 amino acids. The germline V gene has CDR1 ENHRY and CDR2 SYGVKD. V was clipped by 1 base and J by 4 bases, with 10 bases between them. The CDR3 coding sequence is TGTGCCATCAGTGAGTGGAGGGAAGGCACTGAAGCTTTCTTT. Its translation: CAISEWREGTEAFF.